This TCR beta chain was sequenced during a study of PD-L1 blockade in urothelial cancer (dated by TCRdb to about 2017). Study-wide context: Therapy was started in the mid-2010s for all patients, and atezolizumab 1,200 mg was administered intravenously every 3 weeks. In the same patients who had TCR sequencing, pretreatment tumors also underwent whole exome sequencing and RNA sequencing. Pretreatment blood TCR-seq was available for 27 to 30 patients, at least one posttreatment blood collection was obtained for some 25 patients, and tumor TCR-seq was available for some 25 patients. An ECOG performance status of 0 or 1 was recorded for the patients, and 0 to 3 prior chemotherapy regimens had been received by the patients. Twenty-five of 29 patients were identified as males with urothelial cancer of bladder origin, and a prior smoking history was reported by 18 of 29 patients. TCR sequencing covered pretreatment tumor samples and matched, serially collected peripheral blood taken before and after atezolizumab treatment. Blood samples were analyzed at two time points: 3 weeks after treatment start (second dose) and 6 weeks after treatment start. The study, an exploratory multi-omic analysis, examined somatic, immune and clinical correlates of response to PD-L1 blockade with atezolizumab in urothelial cancer. Durable clinical benefit was defined as progression-free survival longer than 6 months, and TCR features were also tested against progression-free and overall survival. Nine patients achieved durable clinical benefit and approximately 20 did not. Blood samples gave median yields of about 140,000 T cells and around 88,000 unique TCRs, along with a median clonality of about 0.084.

The paper as a whole reports these results and caveats: Because of the small sample size (n ≈ 28) and the many exploratory analyses performed, the results are intended to be regarded as hypothesis-generating. A pretreatment peripheral blood TCR clonality below the median was linked to improved progression-free and overall survival. Patients with durable benefit showed greater expansion of tumor-associated TCR clones in peripheral blood 3 weeks after starting treatment (n of about 20, p = 0.022).

Each PCR received spiked-in synthetic TCR analog templates so that absolute template abundance could be estimated from read counts. The immunoSEQ assay was used to amplify TCRbeta CDR3 regions from genomic DNA with bias-controlled V and J gene primers. Sequencing of rearranged TCRbeta segments was performed at approximately 20X coverage. Per the source publication's procedure: Clustering was used to correct sequencing errors, and CDR3s were annotated against IMGT so that V, D and J genes could be assigned. Downstream analyses used only productive TCRbeta rearrangements and left out out-of-frame or stop-codon sequences. Clonality was computed as one minus Shannon entropy normalized by the log of the number of unique productive sequences. Clones differing between time points or between blood and tumor were identified using Fisher's exact test with Benjamini-Hochberg correction, with an adjusted p below 0.01 applied as the threshold. In its TCRdb copy, this immuneACCESS table keeps in-frame sequences only and misses some clones. Where compared with another copy, unresolved V genes explain less than half of these, and the others have no known cause. V and J calls and clone size are as listed in that table; D and trimming were resolved from the DNA. Within this sample are more than 95,000 clones, with about 83% of them counted one time only. Of the sample, roughly 2.3% falls within the top ten clones.

The sample's time point label, in plain terms: peripheral blood 6 weeks after treatment start. The cohort included about 27 patients with locally advanced or metastatic urothelial carcinoma who were treated at Memorial Sloan Kettering on a trial protocol. Peripheral blood mononuclear cells were collected from each patient pretreatment and during treatment, giving between 1 and 8 total time points per patient. The Qiagen DNeasy Blood extraction kit was used to purify genomic DNA from total PBMCs and tumor samples. PBMCs were collected pretreatment and during treatment and were isolated and stored as previously described. Based on the germline V gene (reference sequence), the CDR1 and CDR2 sequences are SGHKS and YYEKEE. V is pruned by 0 bases and J by 6 bases, leaving 5 bases of the junction without a gene match. From the cysteine up to the phenylalanine, the CDR3 has a length of 16 residues. Only the CDR3 DNA stays, 48 bases, in frame from base 1.

In regard to this clone: The antigen it binds to is not known. No much larger clone exists at a distance of one base, and base qualities are not known.

This sequence was found in a man aged 45-60 years with urothelial cancer. The source was PBMCs, collected around atezolizumab (anti-PD-L1) treatment. Here the chain combines TRBV5-5 and TRBJ2-7; 14 junctional bases match TRBD2. The DNA sequence reads TGTGCCAGCAGCTTGGTAGGGACTAGCGGGAGTCCCGAGCAGTACTTC. Its protein product is CASSLVGTSGSPEQYF.